The 17 T cell receptor beta chains below come from one sample, sequenced in a study of cytomegalovirus exposure and HLA in healthy donors. PCR was performed using 60 Vbeta and 13 Jbeta primers. TCRdb's table, derived via immunoSEQ multiplex PCR, lists solely in-frame clones and lacks some. In the table there are 50,000 to 65,000 clones, over 60% of which are singletons. The sample was PBMCs. The origin of the receptors is a man aged 50 to 60 in good health and CMV-seropositive.

For the CDR3, the DNA is TGCGCCAGCAGCTTGTCCGGGACAAACTATGGCTACACCTTC. As protein: CASSLSGTNYGYTF. The chain employs TRBV5-1 and TRBJ1-2, with D maybe TRBD1 (6 bases). The V end was cut by 1 base, the J end by 2 bases, with 9 bases between. This CDR3 is built from 14 residues. In germline, CDR1 is SGHRS, CDR2 YFSETQ.

This clone appeared a few times. J is TRBJ1-2 and V is TRBV18; the D gene is possibly TRBD1 (5 bases). Per the germline V gene, CDR1 is KGHSH and CDR2 is LQKENI. The CDR3 sequence is 16 residues long. Trimming left V 3 bases short and J 7 bases short, with 21 bases between. The CDR3, as DNA: TGTGCCAGCTCACCGCCCGGGGGGGTAGTTTACAGTGGCTACACCTTC. This translates into CASSPPGGVVYSGYTF.

In this sample, this clone turned up a few times. This rearrangement joins TRBV4-3 to TRBJ2-3; a possible D gene is TRBD2 (6 bases). The CDR3 totals 16 residues. V was cut by 0 bases and J by 2 bases, with 12 bases left in between. CDR1 is LGHNA, CDR2 YSLEER, per germline. In DNA, the CDR3 is TGCGCCAGCAGCCAAGATAGGAGCGGGCACACAGATACGCAGTATTTT. Its translation is CASSQDRSGHTDTQYF.

This clone came up a few times. The chain combines TRBV5-1 with TRBJ2-5; 9 bases agree with TRBD1. This CDR3 contains 16 residues. Trimming cost V 4 bases and J 0 bases; bases outside gene matches: 7. Germline assignment: CDR1 SGHRS and CDR2 YFSETQ. CDR3: CASSRGTGTYQETQYF. CDR3 sequence (DNA): TGCGCCAGCAGCCGCGGGACAGGGACGTACCAAGAGACCCAGTACTTC. Supplemented by reference TRBV5-1 and TRBJ2-5, the full variable domain reads KAGVTQTPRYLIKTRGQQVTLSCSPISGHRSVSWYQQTPGQGLQFLFEYFSETQRNKGNFPGRFSGRQFSNSRSEMNVSTLELGDSALYLCASSRGTGTYQETQYFGPGTRLLVL.

The chain carries TRBV7-8 and TRBJ1-2; 9 nucleotides align to TRBD1. Germline-derived CDR1 and CDR2 are SGHVS and FQNEAQ. With 3 bases clipped from V and 2 bases from J, the junction kept 4 bases outside the gene matches. The CDR3 spans 15 residues. In DNA, the CDR3 is TGTGCCAGCAGCTTTGCCGGGACAGGGAACTATGGCTACACCTTC. It codes for CASSFAGTGNYGYTF. Variable domain in full (rest from reference TRBV7-8 and TRBJ1-2): GAGVSQSPRYKVAKRGQDVALRCDPISGHVSLFWYQQALGQGPEFLTYFQNEAQLDKSGLPSDRFFAERPEGSVSTLKIQRTQQEDSAVYLCASSFAGTGNYGYTFGSGTRLTVV.

CDR3 in DNA: TGCGCCAGCAGCCAAGATCTTGCGGATAGCTATGGCTACACCTTC. It codes for CASSQDLADSYGYTF. The chain recombines TRBV4-3 with TRBJ1-2, with unresolved D. The CDR3 runs to 15 residues. Germline V gives CDR1 LGHNA, CDR2 YSLEER. The V gene lost 0 bases and the J gene lost 4 bases, with 12 bases spanning the gap.

CDR3 sequence reads: CASSLRGQGSEQYF. The CDR3 DNA sequence: TGTGCCAGCAGTTTAAGGGGACAGGGGAGCGAGCAGTACTTC. The chain couples TRBV28 to TRBJ2-7; 10 nucleotides align to TRBD1. V lost 2 bases and J lost 6; bases outside the gene matches: 4. In germline, CDR1 is MDHEN, CDR2 SYDVKM. This CDR3 has 14 residues.

The genes are TRBV5-4 and TRBJ2-3; possible D gene TRBD2, 6 bases. V lost 5 bases, J lost 6 bases, and 13 bases lay in between. This CDR3 spans 13 amino acids. The germline CDR1 and CDR2 sequences are SGHNT and YYREEE (reference sequence). The chain's CDR3 is CASRGWGDDTQYF. CDR3 sequence (DNA): TGTGCCAGCAGGGGCTGGGGGGACGATACGCAGTATTTT.

This clone was seen a handful of times. The J gene is TRBJ2-5, the V gene TRBV2; TRBD2 aligns across 12 bases. The junction had 5 bases not matched to a gene; V was cut back by 4 bases and J by 5 bases. Per the germline V gene, CDR1 is SNHLY and CDR2 is FYNNEI. The CDR3 spans 15 residues. CDR3 DNA sequence: TGTGCCAGCAGTGGGCTAGCGGGGGGGGGTGAGACCCAGTACTTC. It specifies CASSGLAGGGETQYF.

This clone was found a few times. This chain connects TRBV7-2 to TRBJ2-6; D is ambiguous. The CDR3 is made up of 18 amino acids. Germline loops: CDR1 SGHTA, CDR2 FQGNSA. Between the trimmed V and J ends, which lost 5 bases and 0 bases, there was a span of 17 bases. CDR3 bases: TGTGCCAGCAGCCCCCTTCCCGGGTCCTTCTCTGGGGCCAACGTCCTGACTTTC. Translating gives CASSPLPGSFSGANVLTF.

The chain has TRBV5-1 and TRBJ2-5; D might be TRBD1 (5 bases). Germline values: CDR1 SGHRS, CDR2 YFSETQ. Trimming shortened V by 0 bases and J by 5 bases, and 11 bases separated the two germline ends. The CDR3 is made up of 14 amino acids. Here the CDR3 DNA reads TGCGCCAGCAGCTTGGACGTGGGGCAGGAGACCCAGTACTTC. Translated, it gives CASSLDVGQETQYF.

There are a few counts of this clone. V gene TRBV19 combines with J gene TRBJ2-3; D may be TRBD1 (5 bases). The V gene's germline CDR1 is LNHDA and CDR2 SQIVND (reference sequence). Between the trimmed V and J ends, which lost 5 bases and 1 base, there was a span of 10 bases. The CDR3 totals 14 residues. The CDR3 reads CASSPQGGTDTQYF. The CDR3 DNA is TGTGCCAGTAGTCCCCAGGGCGGCACAGATACGCAGTATTTT.

V and J are TRBV30 and TRBJ2-7; the match to TRBD1 covers 10 bases. The length of the CDR3 is 13 residues. V lost 4 bases, J lost 3 bases, and 3 bases stayed unmatched. CDR1 GTSNPN and CDR2 SVGIG come from the germline V gene (reference sequence). DNA for the CDR3: TGTGCCTGGATGGGACAGGGGAACTACGAGCAGTACTTC. This gives the protein CAWMGQGNYEQYF.

This clone was picked up a small number of times. The junction does not match germline at one end; this may be a read error. J is TRBJ1-4 and V is TRBV5-1; 9 nucleotides match TRBD1. The CDR3 is 15 amino acids. Germline assignment: CDR1 SGHRS and CDR2 YFSETQ. The CDR3 nucleotides are TGCGCCAGCATCTTCTCGGGACAGGGAAATGAAAAAATGTTTTTT. Translating gives CASIFSGQGNEKMFF.

This chain joins TRBV30 and TRBJ1-2; D is uncertain. Germline V CDR1 and CDR2: GTSNPN, SVGIG (reference sequence). This CDR3 spans 12 amino acids. V shed 4 bases and J shed 7 bases, with 13 bases lying between them. The CDR3 nucleotides read TGTGCCTGGACGGGAAGTGTCGGTGGCTACACCTTC. It translates to CAWTGSVGGYTF.

The genes are TRBV27 and TRBJ2-5, with 11 bases lining up with TRBD1. The CDR3 spans 16 residues. The germline CDR1 and CDR2 sequences are MNHEY and SMNVEV (reference sequence). The V and J ends lost 5 bases and 4 bases, in that order; junction bases with no gene match: 9. In DNA, the CDR3 is TGTGCCAGCAGTCACCAACCGGGACAGGGGGTAGAGACCCAGTACTTC. This codes for CASSHQPGQGVETQYF.

The chain uses TRBV7-2 and TRBJ1-4, with 10 bases matching TRBD1. This CDR3 comprises 14 residues. Germline CDR1 SGHTA, CDR2 FQGNSA. The trim removed 10 bases at V and 0 bases at J, leaving 2 bases unmatched. Written as DNA, the CDR3 is TGTGCCACCGGGACAGGGGCAACTAATGAAAAACTGTTTTTT. Its translation is CATGTGATNEKLFF.